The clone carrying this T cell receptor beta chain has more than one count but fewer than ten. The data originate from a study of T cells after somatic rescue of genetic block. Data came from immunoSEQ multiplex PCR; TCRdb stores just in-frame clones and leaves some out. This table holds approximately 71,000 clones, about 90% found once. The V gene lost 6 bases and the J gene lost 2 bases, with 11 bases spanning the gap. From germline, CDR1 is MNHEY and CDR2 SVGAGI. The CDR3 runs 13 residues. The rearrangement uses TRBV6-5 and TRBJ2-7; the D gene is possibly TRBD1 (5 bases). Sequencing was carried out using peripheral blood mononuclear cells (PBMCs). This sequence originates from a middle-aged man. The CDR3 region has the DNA TGTGCCAGCAGCAAAGGGGAAACCTACGAGCAGTACTTC. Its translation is CASSKGETYEQYF.